Shown below are 7 T cell receptor beta chains from a single sample sequenced in a study of cytomegalovirus exposure and HLA in healthy donors. In the PCR, 60 Vbeta and 13 Jbeta primers were used. Sequencing was performed with immunoSEQ multiplex PCR; in TCRdb, only in-frame clones are kept and a portion is missing. Among 150,000 to 200,000 clones listed, roughly 89% were seen once. The sample taken for sequencing was PBMCs. The receptor source for this set is a woman aged 25 to 45 in good health and CMV-seronegative.

The chain employs TRBV6-1 and TRBJ2-1; weak D call: TRBD2 (5 bases). Trimming took off 11 bases at V and 6 bases at J, with 23 bases between the two ends. Per the germline V gene, CDR1 is MNHNS and CDR2 is SASEGT. The CDR3 is 15 amino acids. CDR3 amino acids: CAASHLGARGNEQFF. In DNA form, the CDR3 reads TGTGCCGCATCCCATCTGGGAGCGCGTGGCAATGAGCAGTTCTTC.

In its sample, this clone was seen once. V usage is TRBV28 and J usage is TRBJ2-7; the D gene is possibly TRBD2 (5 bases). CDR1 and CDR2 from the germline V gene are MDHEN and SYDVKM. The CDR3 loop spans 19 amino acids. CDR3: CGARGPGRQTGAEEYEQYF. The CDR3 bases are TGTGGAGCCCGCGGGCCGGGCCGACAAACGGGCGCCGAAGAATACGAGCAGTACTTC.

The table lists this clone with a count of one. V usage is TRBV6-1 and J usage is TRBJ2-4; 8 bases are shared with TRBD2. CDR3 length: 13 residues. Trimming removed 6 bases from V and 6 bases from J; junction bases left unmatched: 4. Germline V lookup: CDR1 MNHNS, CDR2 SASEGT. CDR3 nucleotide sequence: TGTGCCAGCAGCGGGGGGGCGGTAAACATTCAGTACTTC. Protein sequence: CASSGGAVNIQYF.

In the case of this clone: At one end the junction does not follow the germline gene, possibly because of a read error. This chain joins TRBV5-1 and TRBJ2-5; D may correspond to TRBD1 or TRBD2 (5 bases each). The V gene's germline CDR1 is SGHRS and CDR2 YFSETQ. CDR3 size: 14 residues. CDR3 residues: CTSSLGRSQETQYF. The CDR3 nucleotides are TGCACCAGCAGCTTGGGACGGAGCCAAGAGACCCAGTACTTC.

The sample holds one count of this clone. This CDR3 is CASSVGAGGPYEQYF. In DNA, the CDR3 is TGTGCCAGCAGCGTAGGGGCGGGAGGCCCCTACGAGCAGTACTTC. The rearrangement joins TRBV9 to TRBJ2-7, with 8 bases matching TRBD2. Unmatched junction bases numbered 4, after V lost 0 bases and J lost 2 bases. CDR1 is SGDLS and CDR2 is YYNGEE in the germline V gene. The CDR3 contains 15 residues.

The CDR3 DNA follows: TGCGCCAGCAGCTTGGCAGGGGTCGACTATGGCTACACCTTC. Its protein product is CASSLAGVDYGYTF. The chain uses TRBV5-1 and TRBJ1-2, with a tentative D call TRBD1 (6 bases). V was shortened by 0 bases and J by 3 bases, with 9 bases between the two germline ends. The germline V gene encodes CDR1 SGHRS and CDR2 YFSETQ. This CDR3 contains 14 residues.

The genes are TRBV6-5 and TRBJ1-1, with D possibly matching TRBD1 (5 bases). CDR3 length: 15 residues. The ends were cut back, 7 bases at V and 1 base at J, with 16 bases in the middle. Germline-derived CDR1 and CDR2 are MNHEY and SVGAGI. CDR3 in amino acids: CASKATEGTNTEAFF. For the CDR3, the DNA is TGTGCCAGCAAAGCCACGGAGGGGACGAACACTGAAGCTTTCTTT.